This TCR beta chain was observed in a study of blood T cell repertoires in COVID-19. Clones were sequenced by immunoSEQ multiplex PCR, and TCRdb holds only the in-frame ones, with some missing. The sample has 53,000 or so clones; approximately 90% are singletons. This CDR3 is 15 amino acids long. In germline, CDR1 is LGHDT, CDR2 YNNKEL (reference sequence). Trimming cost V 0 bases and J 9 bases; bases outside gene matches: 10. Sequencing was carried out using peripheral blood. This sequence was found in a human donor in a cohort sampled during active COVID-19. This chain connects TRBV3-1 (or the pseudogene TRBV3-2) to TRBJ2-5; 7 bases align to TRBD1. The CDR3 loop is CASSQDGTALKAQYF. The CDR3 coding sequence is TGTGCCAGCAGCCAAGACGGGACAGCCCTAAAGGCCCAGTACTTC.